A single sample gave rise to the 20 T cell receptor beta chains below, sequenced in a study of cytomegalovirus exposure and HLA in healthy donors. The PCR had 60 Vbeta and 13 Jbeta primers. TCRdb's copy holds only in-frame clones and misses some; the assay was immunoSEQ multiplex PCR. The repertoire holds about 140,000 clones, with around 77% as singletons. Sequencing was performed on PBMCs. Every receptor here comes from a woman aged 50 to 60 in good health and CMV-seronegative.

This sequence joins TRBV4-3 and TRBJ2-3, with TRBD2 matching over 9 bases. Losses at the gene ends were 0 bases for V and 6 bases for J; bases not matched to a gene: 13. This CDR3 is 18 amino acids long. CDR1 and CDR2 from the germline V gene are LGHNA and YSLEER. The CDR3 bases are TGCGCCAGCAGCCAAGATTCAATGAGCGGGGGGTATGTGGATACGCAGTATTTT. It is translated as CASSQDSMSGGYVDTQYF.

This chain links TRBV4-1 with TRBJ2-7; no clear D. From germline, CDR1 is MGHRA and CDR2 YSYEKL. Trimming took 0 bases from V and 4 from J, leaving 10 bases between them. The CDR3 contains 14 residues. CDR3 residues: CASSQDLAEYEQYF. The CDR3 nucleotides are TGCGCCAGCAGCCAAGATCTGGCGGAATACGAGCAGTACTTC.

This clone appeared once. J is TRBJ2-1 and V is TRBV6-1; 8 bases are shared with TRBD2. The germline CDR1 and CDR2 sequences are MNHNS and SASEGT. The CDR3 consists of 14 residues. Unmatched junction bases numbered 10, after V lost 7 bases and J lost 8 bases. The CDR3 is CASTFRGGIDEQFF. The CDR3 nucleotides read TGTGCCAGCACCTTCCGGGGGGGCATCGATGAGCAGTTCTTC.

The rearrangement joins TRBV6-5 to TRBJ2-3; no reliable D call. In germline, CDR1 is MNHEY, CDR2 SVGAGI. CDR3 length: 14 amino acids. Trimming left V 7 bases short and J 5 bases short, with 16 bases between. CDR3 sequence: CASTAERRGDTQYF. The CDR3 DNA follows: TGTGCCAGCACCGCGGAGAGGAGAGGAGATACGCAGTATTTT.

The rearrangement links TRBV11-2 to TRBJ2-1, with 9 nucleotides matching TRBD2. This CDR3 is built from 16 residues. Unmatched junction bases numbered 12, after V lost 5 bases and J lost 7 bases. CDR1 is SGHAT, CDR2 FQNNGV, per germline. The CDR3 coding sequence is TGTGCCAGCAGCCGCCAAGGCGGGGGGGCTGAAAATGAGCAGTTCTTC. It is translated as CASSRQGGGAENEQFF.

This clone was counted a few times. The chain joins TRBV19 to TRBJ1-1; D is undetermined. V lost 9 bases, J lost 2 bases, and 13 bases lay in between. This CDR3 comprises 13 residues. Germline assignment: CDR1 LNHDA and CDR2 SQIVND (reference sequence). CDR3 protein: CASQQTANTEAFF. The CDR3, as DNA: TGTGCCAGCCAACAGACGGCAAACACTGAAGCTTTCTTT.

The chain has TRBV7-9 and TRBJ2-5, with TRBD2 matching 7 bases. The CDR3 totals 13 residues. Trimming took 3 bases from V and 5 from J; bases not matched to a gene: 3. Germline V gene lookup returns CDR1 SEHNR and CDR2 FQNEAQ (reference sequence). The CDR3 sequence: CASSFTSVETQYF. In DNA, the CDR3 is TGTGCCAGCAGCTTCACTAGCGTTGAGACCCAGTACTTC.

CDR3 sequence reads: CASKTGPWGNQPQHF. The CDR3, as DNA: TGTGCCAGTAAGACAGGGCCCTGGGGCAATCAGCCCCAGCATTTT. The chain recombines TRBV19 with TRBJ1-5; 7 bases are a match to TRBD1. The germline V gene encodes CDR1 LNHDA and CDR2 SQIVND (reference sequence). The CDR3 runs to 15 residues. With V trimmed by 7 bases and J by 2 bases, 8 bases remained unmatched.

The CDR3 protein is CASGTLAGGNTIYF. DNA for the CDR3: TGTGCCAGCGGAACGCTGGCGGGTGGAAACACCATATATTTT. The chain has TRBV28 and TRBJ1-3; no definite D call. V lost 8 bases, J lost 3 bases, and 14 bases lay in between. Per germline, CDR1 MDHEN and CDR2 SYDVKM. The CDR3 sequence is 14 residues long.

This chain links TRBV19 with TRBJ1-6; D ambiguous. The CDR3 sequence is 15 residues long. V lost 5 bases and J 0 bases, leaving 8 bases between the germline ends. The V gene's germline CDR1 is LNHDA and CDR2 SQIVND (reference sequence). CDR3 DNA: TGTGCCAGTAGTCAAGGGAGCTCCTATAATTCACCCCTCCACTTT. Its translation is CASSQGSSYNSPLHF.

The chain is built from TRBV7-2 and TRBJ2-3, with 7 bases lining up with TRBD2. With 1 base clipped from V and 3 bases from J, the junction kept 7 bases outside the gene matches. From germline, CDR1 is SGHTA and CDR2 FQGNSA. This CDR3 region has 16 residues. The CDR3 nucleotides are TGTGCCAGCAGCTTAGTTGGCCGGACTAGTACAGATACGCAGTATTTT. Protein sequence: CASSLVGRTSTDTQYF. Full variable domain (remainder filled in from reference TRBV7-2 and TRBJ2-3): GAGVSQSPSNKVTEKGKDVELRCDPISGHTALYWYRQSLGQGLEFLIYFQGNSAPDKSGLPSDRFSAERTGGSVSTLTIQRTQQEDSAVYLCASSLVGRTSTDTQYFGPGTRLTVL.

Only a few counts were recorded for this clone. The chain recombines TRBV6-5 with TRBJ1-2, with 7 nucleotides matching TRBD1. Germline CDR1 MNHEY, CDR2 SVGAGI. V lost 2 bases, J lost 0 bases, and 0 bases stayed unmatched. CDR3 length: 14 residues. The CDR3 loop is CASSYDRANYGYTF. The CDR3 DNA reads TGTGCCAGCAGTTACGACAGGGCTAACTATGGCTACACCTTC.

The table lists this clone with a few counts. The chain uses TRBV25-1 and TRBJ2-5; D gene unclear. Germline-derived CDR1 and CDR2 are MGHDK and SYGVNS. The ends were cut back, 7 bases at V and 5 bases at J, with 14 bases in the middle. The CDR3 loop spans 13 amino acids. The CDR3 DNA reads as TGTGCCAGCACCCCATCGGTGGTGGAGACCCAGTACTTC. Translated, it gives CASTPSVVETQYF.

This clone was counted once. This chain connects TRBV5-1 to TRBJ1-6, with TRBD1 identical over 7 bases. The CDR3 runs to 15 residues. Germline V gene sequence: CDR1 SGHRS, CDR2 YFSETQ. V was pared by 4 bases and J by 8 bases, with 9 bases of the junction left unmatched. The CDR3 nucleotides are TGCGCCAGCAGCCCCCGGGCTCAGGGGGATTCACCCCTCCACTTT. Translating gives CASSPRAQGDSPLHF.

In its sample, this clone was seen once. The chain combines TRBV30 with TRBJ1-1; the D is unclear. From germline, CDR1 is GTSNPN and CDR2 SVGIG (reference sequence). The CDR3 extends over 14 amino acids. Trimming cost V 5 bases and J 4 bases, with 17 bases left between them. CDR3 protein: CAWALAGRLTEAFF. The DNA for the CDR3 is TGTGCCTGGGCACTAGCAGGACGGCTCACTGAAGCTTTCTTT.

For the CDR3, the DNA is TGCGCCAGCAGCCACGGGACAATCAAAGCCTACGAGCAGTACTTC. This sequence encodes CASSHGTIKAYEQYF. This rearrangement joins TRBV4-1 to TRBJ2-7; TRBD1 might be the D (6 bases). This CDR3 is built from 15 residues. CDR1 and CDR2 from the germline V gene are MGHRA and YSYEKL. Trimming took 3 bases from V and 2 from J, leaving 14 bases between them.

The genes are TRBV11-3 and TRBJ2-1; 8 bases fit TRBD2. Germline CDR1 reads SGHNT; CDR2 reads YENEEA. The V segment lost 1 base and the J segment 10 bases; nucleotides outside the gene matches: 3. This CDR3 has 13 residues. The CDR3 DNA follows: TGTGCCAGCAGCTTAGGACTAGCGCACGAGCAGTTCTTC. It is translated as CASSLGLAHEQFF.

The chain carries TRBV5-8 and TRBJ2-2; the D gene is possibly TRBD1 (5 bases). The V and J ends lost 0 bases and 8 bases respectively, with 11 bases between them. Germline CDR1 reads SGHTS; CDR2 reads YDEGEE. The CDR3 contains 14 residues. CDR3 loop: CASSLDRSSGELFF. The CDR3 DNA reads TGTGCCAGCAGCTTGGACAGGTCGAGTGGGGAGCTGTTTTTT.

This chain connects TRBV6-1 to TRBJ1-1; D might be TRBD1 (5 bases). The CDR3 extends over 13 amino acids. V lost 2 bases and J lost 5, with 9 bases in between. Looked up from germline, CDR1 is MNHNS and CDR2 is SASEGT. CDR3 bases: TGTGCCAGCAGTGAAAAGGGGATTACTGAAGCTTTCTTT. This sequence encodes CASSEKGITEAFF.

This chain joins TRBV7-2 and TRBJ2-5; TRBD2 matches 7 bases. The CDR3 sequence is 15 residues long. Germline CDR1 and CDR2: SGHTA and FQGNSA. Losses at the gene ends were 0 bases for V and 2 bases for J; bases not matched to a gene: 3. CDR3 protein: CASSLAGGTQETQYF. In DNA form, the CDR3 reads TGTGCCAGCAGCTTAGCGGGGGGGACTCAAGAGACCCAGTACTTC.